Following are 23 T cell receptor beta chains from one sample sequenced in a study of patients and donors after allogeneic stem cell transplantation. TCRdb fed the RT-PCR reads into MiXCR, producing one record per CDR3 protein. The sample lists some 880,000 distinct CDR3 sequences, about 20% occurring once. The sample comprised blood, either unsorted or a sorted T cell fraction (not recorded which). All receptors derive from a human donor who was either an allogeneic HSCT recipient or a stem cell or donor lymphocyte infusion donor (not recorded which). It is not recorded whose cells these are; they may come from a transplant donor.

The V gene is TRBV20-1, the J gene TRBJ2-7; D call uncertain. Germline V CDR1 and CDR2: DFQATT, SNEGSKA (reference sequence). The CDR3 has 12 residues. V was trimmed by 5 bases and J by 4 bases, leaving 12 bases between them. CDR3 DNA: TGCAGTGCTGTTTTCTTGGCTTACGAGCAGTACTTC. Translated, it gives CSAVFLAYEQYF.

This clonotype was observed a handful of times. V usage is TRBV13 and J usage is TRBJ2-2; D may be TRBD1 (5 bases). Trimming left V 5 bases short and J 6 bases short, with 10 bases between. The CDR3 is made up of 13 amino acids. Germline V CDR1 and CDR2: PRHDT, FYEKMQ (reference sequence). The CDR3 DNA reads as TGTGCCAGCAGCCAAGGACATTCCGGGGAGCTGTTTTTT. This codes for CASSQGHSGELFF.

The rearrangement links TRBV5-1 to TRBJ2-7, with no clear D. The V and J ends lost 0 bases and 2 bases respectively, with 9 bases between them. This CDR3 region has 14 residues. Germline CDR1 reads SGHRS; CDR2 reads YFSETQ. In DNA form, the CDR3 reads TGCGCCAGCAGCTTGGGGAGTATAACCTACGAGCAGTACTTC. This encodes CASSLGSITYEQYF.

The CDR3 nucleotides are TGTGCCAGCAGCTTAGCCTACGAAGAGCAGTACTTC. It encodes CASSLAYEEQYF. The chain is built from TRBV11-2 and TRBJ2-7; D is ambiguous. There are 12 residues in the CDR3. Germline-derived CDR1 and CDR2 are SGHAT and FQNNGV. Deletions cut 1 base from V and 7 bases from J, with 8 bases between.

This clonotype has a handful of counts. V gene TRBV28 combines with J gene TRBJ2-5; D unclear. The CDR3 runs 13 residues. The germline V gene has CDR1 MDHEN and CDR2 SYDVKM. Trimming took off 4 bases at V and 5 bases at J, with 11 bases between the two ends. This chain's CDR3 is CASSSTWRETQYF. CDR3 DNA: TGTGCCAGCAGTTCTACTTGGCGTGAGACCCAGTACTTC. Supplemented by reference TRBV28 and TRBJ2-5, the full variable domain reads DVKVTQSSRYLVKRTGEKVFLECVQDMDHENMFWYRQDPGLGLRLIYFSYDVKMKEKGDIPEGYSVSREKKERFSLILESASTNQTSMYLCASSSTWRETQYFGPGTRLLVL.

This chain connects TRBV13 to TRBJ2-7; D not resolved. The germline V gene has CDR1 PRHDT and CDR2 FYEKMQ (reference sequence). With 5 bases removed from V and 2 bases from J, the gap between germline ends came to 13 bases. The CDR3 sequence is 14 residues long. The CDR3: CASSRLRNPYEQYF. For the CDR3, the DNA is TGTGCCAGCAGCCGTCTTAGGAACCCCTACGAGCAGTACTTC.

This clonotype has more than one count but fewer than ten. In DNA, the CDR3 is TGTGCCAGCAGTGTTGCTAGCGGGAGGTCCGATGAGCAGTTCTTC. Translating gives CASSVASGRSDEQFF. This chain connects TRBV27 to TRBJ2-1; TRBD2 agrees at 11 bases. Germline V gives CDR1 MNHEY, CDR2 SMNVEV (reference sequence). The CDR3 loop spans 15 amino acids. Trimming cost V 5 bases and J 8 bases; bases outside gene matches: 8.

This chain joins TRBV5-4 and TRBJ2-2; D is unresolved. Trimming took off 2 bases at V and 3 bases at J, with 8 bases between the two ends. Germline CDR1 and CDR2: SGHNT and YYREEE (reference sequence). The CDR3 loop spans 14 amino acids. CDR3 nucleotide sequence: TGTGCCAGCAGCTTAAACACTGACACCGGGGAGCTGTTTTTT. This translates into CASSLNTDTGELFF.

The chain carries TRBV25-1 and TRBJ2-2; no firm D call. Germline V gives CDR1 MGHDK, CDR2 SYGVNS. The CDR3 totals 15 residues. Deletions cut 3 bases from V and 0 bases from J, with 8 bases between. CDR3 sequence: CASSETATNTGELFF. The CDR3 DNA reads as TGTGCCAGCAGTGAGACCGCTACGAACACCGGGGAGCTGTTTTTT. Variable domain in full (rest from reference TRBV25-1 and TRBJ2-2): EADIYQTPRYLVIGTGKKITLECSQTMGHDKMYWYQQDPGMELHLIHYSYGVNSTEKGDLSSESTVSRIRTEHFPLTLESARPSHTSQYLCASSETATNTGELFFGEGSRLTVL.

The chain combines TRBV7-3 with TRBJ2-5; a weak D match, TRBD2 (5 bases). The CDR3 sequence is 16 residues long. V was clipped by 2 bases and J by 4 bases, with 17 bases between them. The germline V gene encodes CDR1 SGHTA and CDR2 FQGTGA. In nucleotides, the CDR3 is TGTGCCAGCAGCTTAGGTCGGTCCCCGGGGAGAGAGACCCAGTACTTC. As protein: CASSLGRSPGRETQYF.

The chain uses TRBV6-5 and TRBJ1-2; the match to TRBD1 covers 8 bases. Germline loops: CDR1 MNHEY, CDR2 SVGAGI. The CDR3 sequence is 14 residues long. V dropped 4 bases and J dropped 6; count of bases not matched to a gene: 7. CDR3 in DNA: TGTGCCAGCAGTTTGCCAGGGGGCAGGCATGGCTACACCTTC. This translates into CASSLPGGRHGYTF.

The J gene is TRBJ2-1, the V gene TRBV10-3; the D is unclear. Germline V gives CDR1 ENHRY, CDR2 SYGVKD. The CDR3 consists of 13 residues. V was pared by 10 bases and J by 4 bases, with 14 bases between. CDR3 DNA sequence: TGTGCCACGCTACAACCTCAATACAATGAGCAGTTCTTC. Translated: CATLQPQYNEQFF.

This clonotype was found a few times. V and J are TRBV4-1 and TRBJ2-7, with a weak D call TRBD1 (6 bases). CDR1 MGHRA and CDR2 YSYEKL come from the germline V gene. This CDR3 region has 15 residues. Trimming took 3 bases from V and 2 from J, leaving 14 bases between them. CDR3 in DNA: TGCGCCAGCAGCCAGAACCCAGGGGAAACCTACGAGCAGTACTTC. This codes for CASSQNPGETYEQYF.

This clonotype was recorded many times. The rearrangement links TRBV12-3 or TRBV12-4 to TRBJ2-1, with D tentatively TRBD1 (6 bases). Trimming removed 5 bases at V and 0 bases at J, with 14 bases between. This CDR3 contains 16 residues. As DNA, the CDR3 is TGTGCCAGCAGTCCAGGACAGCGCTCCTCCTACAATGAGCAGTTCTTC. As protein: CASSPGQRSSYNEQFF.

This clonotype has a handful of counts. The CDR3 bases are TGTGCCAGCAGTTTTTCAGGGGGCGCAGATTACTACGAGCAGTACTTC. This codes for CASSFSGGADYYEQYF. J is TRBJ2-7 and V is TRBV27; TRBD1 matches 8 bases. Trimming cost V 3 bases and J 3 bases; bases outside gene matches: 10. This CDR3 is built from 16 residues. CDR1 and CDR2 from the germline V gene are MNHEY and SMNVEV (reference sequence).

This clonotype was seen repeatedly, ten times or more. J is TRBJ2-1 and V is TRBV14; D is undetermined. The CDR3 runs to 15 residues. Per the germline V gene, CDR1 is SGHDN and CDR2 is FVKESK. Trimming removed 3 bases from V and 4 bases from J, with 13 bases in between. CDR3: CASSQMMLGYNEQFF. The CDR3 DNA reads as TGTGCCAGCAGCCAGATGATGTTGGGGTACAATGAGCAGTTCTTC.

The chain carries TRBV5-5 and TRBJ2-1, with 7 bases that match TRBD2. The V gene's germline CDR1 is SGHKS and CDR2 YYEKEE (reference sequence). CDR3 length equals 16 residues. V lost 2 bases, J lost 8 bases, and 13 bases stayed unmatched. CDR3 sequence reads: CASSLINAGDFDEQFF. CDR3 in DNA: TGTGCCAGCAGCTTAATTAACGCGGGAGATTTCGATGAGCAGTTCTTC.

The J gene is TRBJ1-3, the V gene TRBV4-1; D remains ambiguous. V was pared by 4 bases and J by 4 bases, with 8 bases between. The germline gives CDR1 MGHRA, CDR2 YSYEKL. The CDR3 totals 13 residues. CDR3 region: CASSPVVGNTIYF. CDR3 bases: TGCGCCAGCAGCCCAGTGGTCGGAAACACCATATATTTT.

V is TRBV10-3 and J is TRBJ2-7; TRBD1 matches 9 bases. The CDR3 covers 13 residues. J lost 5 bases, V lost 6 bases, and 5 bases had no gene match. Germline CDR1 is ENHRY and CDR2 is SYGVKD. CDR3 sequence: CAIRGTGPHEQYF. In DNA form, the CDR3 reads TGTGCCATCAGGGGGACAGGGCCCCACGAGCAGTACTTC.

A few counts support this clonotype. V is TRBV20-1 and J is TRBJ2-7; no reliable D call. The CDR3 contains 14 residues. The V gene lost 6 bases and the J gene lost 0 bases, with 15 bases spanning the gap. CDR1 is DFQATT and CDR2 is SNEGSKA in the germline V gene (reference sequence). CDR3 bases: TGCAGTGCGCAACTTGCCCAGAGCTCCTACGAGCAGTACTTC. Its protein is CSAQLAQSSYEQYF.

This chain joins TRBV29-1 and TRBJ2-5, with TRBD1 matching over 8 bases. The V gene end was trimmed by 6 bases and the J gene end by 7 bases; junction bases not matched to a gene: 13. The CDR3 is made up of 14 amino acids. CDR1 is SQVTM, CDR2 ANQGSEA, per germline. The CDR3: CSVENEGQATTQYF. In nucleotides, the CDR3 is TGCAGCGTAGAGAATGAGGGACAGGCCACGACCCAGTACTTC. The entire variable domain, with the rest obtained from reference TRBV29-1 and TRBJ2-5, is as follows: SAVISQKPSRDICQRGTSLTIQCQVDSQVTMMFWYRQQPGQSLTLIATANQGSEATYESGFVIDKFPISRPNLTFSTLTVSNMSPEDSSIYLCSVENEGQATTQYFGPGTRLLVL.

This clonotype was detected only a few times. The chain is built from TRBV7-9 and TRBJ2-1, with D unclear. CDR1 is SEHNR, CDR2 FQNEAQ, per germline (reference sequence). The CDR3 contains 14 residues. V lost 1 base and J 4 bases, leaving 8 bases between the germline ends. In DNA form, the CDR3 reads TGTGCCAGCAGCTTAGACCACAGTTACAATGAGCAGTTCTTC. It is translated as CASSLDHSYNEQFF.

The CDR3 coding sequence is TGCGCCAGCAGCCAAGATTCGGCTGGGGGTCAGCCCCAGCATTTT. It is translated as CASSQDSAGGQPQHF. The genes are TRBV4-3 and TRBJ1-5; TRBD1 might be the D (5 bases). The V end was cut by 0 bases, the J end by 6 bases, with 12 bases between. Looked up from germline, CDR1 is LGHNA and CDR2 is YSLEER. The CDR3 spans 15 residues.